There are many counts of the clone carrying this T cell receptor beta chain. As yet, its antigen is unknown. Germline V CDR1 and CDR2: WSHSY, SAAADI. The ends lost 4 bases at V and 4 bases at J; junction bases unmatched: 3. The CDR3 runs to 13 residues. Arm-PCR of CDR3 regions with iRepertoire HTBI primers generated TCR beta libraries. TCRdb ran MiXCR on the multiplex PCR reads and lists one entry per CDR3 protein. The sample holds about 420,000 distinct CDR3 sequences, roughly 15% seen once. The time point was: newly diagnosed GD, antithyroid drugs for less than 3 months. Scientists built the TCR library using RNA that was extracted from PBMCs. This entry belongs to a study of regulatory T cells in long-lasting Graves disease. Study findings and constraints: TRBV28, TRBJ1-2 and TRBJ2-5 were favored in persistent disease.

These data were also reused for a study on T cells in Graves' hyperthyroidism and ophthalmopathy. Per that paper: Hyperthyroidism, newly diagnosed and lasting under 2 months, affected patients aged 18 to 65. Carried out on the TCR CDR3, a first-round RT-PCR used the HTBI primer set. Using 13 V-J features, a model discriminated ophthalmopathy from stable hyperthyroidism.

The V call is TRBV10-2, the J call TRBJ1-2; 7 bases map to TRBD1. The sequences come from peripheral blood mononuclear cells (PBMCs), collected at new diagnosis, from a patient treated with antithyroid drugs. The TCR originated in a woman younger than 35 with Graves disease. This CDR3 reads CASSGQGAYGYTF. As DNA, the CDR3 is TGCGCCAGCAGTGGACAGGGCGCCTATGGCTACACCTTC.